One and the same sample provided the 27 T cell receptor beta chains below, sequenced in a study of blood T cell repertoires in COVID-19. TCRdb's copy holds only in-frame clones and misses some; the assay was immunoSEQ multiplex PCR. The sample holds about 210,000 clones, approximately 90% seen once. Sequencing was carried out using peripheral blood. All receptors come from a man in his thirties or forties with acute or convalescent COVID-19.

The genes are TRBV28 and TRBJ2-7; the D gene is possibly TRBD1 (6 bases). CDR3 length: 14 residues. The germline gives CDR1 MDHEN, CDR2 SYDVKM. V was clipped by 6 bases and J by 4 bases, with 16 bases between them. CDR3 bases: TGTGCCAGCAGCACTCCGGGACAATTATACGAGCAGTACTTC. This gives the protein CASSTPGQLYEQYF.

The DNA for the CDR3 is TGTGCCAGCTCACCAGTAGCTTTGCCCAACACCGGGGAGCTGTTTTTT. This gives the protein CASSPVALPNTGELFF. The chain uses TRBV18 and TRBJ2-2, with D uncertain. The V end lost 2 bases, the J end lost 2 bases, and 12 bases lay between the germline ends. The CDR3 runs 16 residues. Germline V gene lookup returns CDR1 KGHSH and CDR2 LQKENI.

V is TRBV28 and J is TRBJ1-1; no definite D call. The CDR3 totals 12 residues. V was pared by 8 bases and J by 0 bases, with 7 bases between. Germline CDR1 is MDHEN and CDR2 is SYDVKM. CDR3 coding DNA: TGTGCCAGCTGGAGGATGAACACTGAAGCTTTCTTT. Translating it yields CASWRMNTEAFF.

The rearrangement links TRBV6-4 to TRBJ2-2; D gene uncertain. Germline loops: CDR1 MRHNA, CDR2 SNTAGT. The germline V and J ends were trimmed by 0 bases and 4 bases, with 9 bases remaining between them. This CDR3 region has 15 residues. The CDR3 sequence is CASSDSSSSTGELFF. In nucleotides, the CDR3 is TGTGCCAGCAGTGACTCGAGTTCAAGCACCGGGGAGCTGTTTTTT.

The table lists this clone with a count of one. The rearrangement joins TRBV28 to TRBJ1-1, with 8 bases aligning to TRBD1. Germline V CDR1 and CDR2: MDHEN, SYDVKM. The V segment lost 1 base and the J segment 4 bases; nucleotides outside the gene matches: 11. This CDR3 spans 17 amino acids. The CDR3 here is CASSLFRGLGGSTEAFF. The CDR3 DNA follows: TGTGCCAGCAGTTTATTCAGGGGGCTCGGAGGGAGCACTGAAGCTTTCTTT.

V usage is TRBV6-6 and J usage is TRBJ1-1; D possibly corresponds to TRBD1 (6 bases). V lost 2 bases and J 1 base, leaving 8 bases between the germline ends. This CDR3 is 14 amino acids long. Per the germline V gene, CDR1 is MNHNY and CDR2 is SVGAGI (reference sequence). CDR3 protein: CASSYLGANTEAFF. CDR3 bases: TGTGCCAGCAGTTACCTGGGGGCGAACACTGAAGCTTTCTTT.

The chain has TRBV4-1 and TRBJ2-3, with 10 bases lining up with TRBD1. The length of the CDR3 is 16 residues. From germline, CDR1 is MGHRA and CDR2 YSYEKL. After removal of 4 bases from V and 1 base from J, the junction contained 5 bases not matched to a gene. CDR3: CASSRTGGIGTDTQYF. CDR3 DNA sequence: TGCGCCAGCAGCCGGACAGGGGGGATTGGCACAGATACGCAGTATTTT.

V usage is TRBV11-3 and J usage is TRBJ2-1; 7 bases are a match to TRBD2. Germline assignment: CDR1 SGHNT and CDR2 YENEEA. V lost 4 bases and J lost 6; bases outside the gene matches: 9. The CDR3 totals 15 residues. CDR3 protein: CASSSGGTKPNEQFF. For the CDR3, the DNA is TGTGCCAGCAGCTCGGGAGGTACAAAGCCCAATGAGCAGTTCTTC.

V usage is TRBV5-1 and J usage is TRBJ2-1; tentative D call: TRBD2 (6 bases). Germline V gene data show CDR1 as SGHRS and CDR2 as YFSETQ. The germline V and J ends were trimmed by 4 bases and 10 bases, with 21 bases remaining between them. The CDR3 is 15 residues long. The CDR3 is CASSPGTPSLGEQFF. The CDR3 DNA follows: TGCGCCAGCAGCCCCGGGACTCCGAGTTTGGGAGAGCAGTTCTTC.

This clone was seen just once. J is TRBJ1-2 and V is TRBV27; 12 bases are shared with TRBD1. Germline lookup yields CDR1 MNHEY and CDR2 SMNVEV (reference sequence). This CDR3 contains 17 residues. J gave up 3 bases and V 0 bases, and 5 bases lay outside the gene matches. In DNA form, the CDR3 reads TGTGCCAGCAGTTTATCGATGGGACAGGGGGCACACTATGGCTACACCTTC. It encodes CASSLSMGQGAHYGYTF.

In DNA, the CDR3 is TGCGCCAGCAAATTGGGAACTGCGGGGGGGTACGAGCAGTACTTC. Its protein product is CASKLGTAGGYEQYF. The chain combines TRBV5-1 with TRBJ2-7; 9 bases match TRBD2. CDR3 length: 15 residues. CDR1 is SGHRS and CDR2 is YFSETQ in the germline V gene. With 6 bases clipped from V and 4 bases from J, the junction kept 11 bases outside the gene matches. Filled out from reference TRBV5-1 and TRBJ2-7, the complete variable domain reads KAGVTQTPRYLIKTRGQQVTLSCSPISGHRSVSWYQQTPGQGLQFLFEYFSETQRNKGNFPGRFSGRQFSNSRSEMNVSTLELGDSALYLCASKLGTAGGYEQYFGPGTRLTVT.

This clone was detected only once. This rearrangement joins TRBV10-3 to TRBJ2-7, with D perhaps matching TRBD2 (6 bases). V was clipped by 5 bases and J by 0 bases, with 17 bases between them. The germline gives CDR1 ENHRY, CDR2 SYGVKD. The CDR3 length is 16 residues. The CDR3 bases are TGTGCCATCAGTACCGGGGGAGCGGCTAGCTCCTACGAGCAGTACTTC. This translates into CAISTGGAASSYEQYF.

Remarks on this clone: Distinct nucleotide sequences in the sample also encode this CDR3. The V gene is TRBV5-1, the J gene TRBJ1-2, with D perhaps TRBD1 (6 bases). Germline V CDR1 and CDR2: SGHRS, YFSETQ. Trimming took off 2 bases at V and 2 bases at J, with 10 bases between the two ends. The CDR3 totals 14 residues. The CDR3 sequence: CASSFRGRNYGYTF. The CDR3 nucleotides are TGCGCCAGCAGCTTCAGGGGTCGGAACTATGGCTACACCTTC.

The rearrangement links TRBV5-8 to TRBJ2-3; D possibly corresponds to TRBD2 (5 bases). The CDR3 has 14 residues. CDR1 and CDR2 from the germline V gene are SGHTS and YDEGEE. Trimming left V 10 bases short and J 3 bases short, with 18 bases between. CDR3 in DNA: TGTGCCCCCAGCCCGGGGTTCGGGACAGATACGCAGTATTTT. Translation gives CAPSPGFGTDTQYF.

The chain couples TRBV5-1 to TRBJ2-7, with 8 bases that match TRBD2. The trim removed 4 bases at V and 4 bases at J, leaving 7 bases unmatched. Looked up from germline, CDR1 is SGHRS and CDR2 is YFSETQ. The CDR3 is made up of 14 amino acids. The CDR3 DNA is TGCGCCAGCAGCCAAAGCGGGAGTAGGTACGAGCAGTACTTC. It codes for CASSQSGSRYEQYF.

The V call is TRBV6-5, the J call TRBJ1-5, with 7 bases fitting TRBD1. The junction had 2 bases not matched to a gene; V was cut back by 6 bases and J by 3 bases. Germline CDR1 is MNHEY and CDR2 is SVGAGI. The CDR3 length is 13 residues. CDR3 protein: CASRTGNNQPQHF. In nucleotides, the CDR3 is TGTGCCAGCAGGACAGGGAACAATCAGCCCCAGCATTTT.

J is TRBJ1-5 and V is TRBV10-3, with TRBD1 as a possible D gene (6 bases). This CDR3 spans 15 amino acids. Trimming took 3 bases from V and 10 from J, leaving 19 bases between them. Germline CDR1 and CDR2: ENHRY and SYGVKD. The CDR3 bases are TGTGCCATCAGTGACGGCAGGGGCTTACCGCAACCCCAGCATTTT. Translated: CAISDGRGLPQPQHF.

This chain links TRBV7-3 with TRBJ2-2; D not certain. This CDR3 comprises 12 residues. Trimming took 5 bases from V and 7 from J, leaving 8 bases between them. CDR1 is SGHTA and CDR2 is FQGTGA in the germline V gene. In DNA form, the CDR3 reads TGTGCCAGCAGCCTCGGGTTCGGGGAGCTGTTTTTT. It specifies CASSLGFGELFF.

This clone was counted a few times. The rearrangement joins TRBV28 to TRBJ1-5, with a possible D match to TRBD1 (6 bases). V dropped 4 bases and J dropped 3 bases, with 10 bases sitting between them. CDR1 is MDHEN, CDR2 SYDVKM, per germline. The CDR3 contains 14 residues. CDR3: CASSYDRFNQPQHF. The CDR3 DNA reads as TGTGCCAGCAGTTACGACAGGTTCAATCAGCCCCAGCATTTT. Full variable domain (missing parts from reference TRBV28 and TRBJ1-5): DVKVTQSSRYLVKRTGEKVFLECVQDMDHENMFWYRQDPGLGLRLIYFSYDVKMKEKGDIPEGYSVSREKKERFSLILESASTNQTSMYLCASSYDRFNQPQHFGDGTRLSIL.

Points on this clone: The same CDR3 also results from other DNA sequences found in this sample. V and J are TRBV28 and TRBJ2-7; D is undetermined. The ends were cut back, 5 bases at V and 4 bases at J, with 3 bases in the middle. The CDR3 covers 10 residues. Germline V gene lookup returns CDR1 MDHEN and CDR2 SYDVKM. This CDR3 reads CASSRYEQYF. In nucleotides, the CDR3 is TGTGCCAGCAGTCGTTACGAGCAGTACTTC.

This chain connects TRBV28 to TRBJ2-7, with TRBD2 identical over 9 bases. CDR1 and CDR2 from the germline V gene are MDHEN and SYDVKM. Trimming took 2 bases from V and 0 from J; bases not matched to a gene: 14. This CDR3 is built from 19 residues. The CDR3 sequence is CASSLPQLAGLPISYEQYF. CDR3 DNA: TGTGCCAGCAGTTTACCTCAGCTAGCGGGACTTCCTATCTCCTACGAGCAGTACTTC.

V is TRBV9 and J is TRBJ2-7; D possibly corresponds to TRBD2 (6 bases). The CDR3 has 15 residues. The V gene lost 0 bases and the J gene lost 4 bases, with 14 bases spanning the gap. Germline CDR1 reads SGDLS; CDR2 reads YYNGEE. This CDR3 is CASSVDVGLLYEQYF. CDR3 bases: TGTGCCAGCAGCGTAGATGTGGGACTCTTGTACGAGCAGTACTTC.

The DNA for the CDR3 is TGTGCCAGCAGCTCCGACAGATCCAAAAACATTCAGTACTTC. Protein: CASSSDRSKNIQYF. The chain has TRBV28 and TRBJ2-4, with D tentatively TRBD1 (5 bases). V lost 6 bases to trimming and J lost 2 bases, with 11 bases between them. The V gene's germline CDR1 is MDHEN and CDR2 SYDVKM. CDR3 length equals 14 residues.

A single count supports this clone. The gene calls are TRBV2 and TRBJ1-2; TRBD1 aligns across 8 bases. The CDR3 is 15 residues long. V lost 5 bases to trimming and J lost 7 bases; unmatched junction nucleotides: 12. Germline-derived CDR1 and CDR2 are SNHLY and FYNNEI. CDR3 sequence reads: CASSQDRGRPGGYTF. The CDR3 DNA reads TGTGCCAGCAGTCAAGACAGGGGCCGACCTGGTGGCTACACCTTC. Complete variable domain (other parts from reference TRBV2 and TRBJ1-2): EPEVTQTPSHQVTQMGQEVILRCVPISNHLYFYWYRQILGQKVEFLVSFYNNEISEKSEIFDDQFSVERPDGSNFTLKIRSTKLEDSAMYFCASSQDRGRPGGYTFGSGTRLTVV.

The chain joins TRBV7-6 to TRBJ1-1; D is undetermined. Trimming shortened V by 5 bases and J by 0 bases, and 10 bases separated the two germline ends. The CDR3 is 14 amino acids. From germline, CDR1 is SGHVS and CDR2 FNYEAQ. CDR3 coding DNA: TGTGCCAGCAGCCCCCGCAGTTTGAACACTGAAGCTTTCTTT. Protein: CASSPRSLNTEAFF.

This clone was seen only once. The gene calls are TRBV7-9 and TRBJ1-1, with TRBD1 matching over 10 bases. There are 15 residues in the CDR3. CDR1 SEHNR and CDR2 FQNEAQ come from the germline V gene (reference sequence). V lost 5 bases and J lost 4; bases outside the gene matches: 7. The CDR3 reads CASSRRDRGPTEAFF. CDR3 nucleotides: TGTGCCAGCAGCCGGCGGGACAGGGGACCCACTGAAGCTTTCTTT.

The chain is built from TRBV5-1 and TRBJ1-1; D is uncertain. The CDR3 totals 13 residues. Trimming pared 0 bases from V and 4 bases from J, leaving 7 bases between. Looked up from germline, CDR1 is SGHRS and CDR2 is YFSETQ. In nucleotides, the CDR3 is TGCGCCAGCAGCTTGGAAGGGAGCACTGAAGCTTTCTTT. Residues: CASSLEGSTEAFF.